The text below deals with one T cell receptor (beta chain). V gave up 2 bases and J gave up 9 bases; unmatched junction bases: 3. Per germline, CDR1 MNHEY and CDR2 SVGAGI. The CDR3 is 13 residues long. Measured with immunoSEQ multiplex PCR; TCRdb has only the in-frame clones, and not every one. The table shows about 12,000 clones, with less than 85% occurring only once. This entry comes from a study of blood T cell repertoires in COVID-19. The origin of this receptor is a human donor in a cohort sampled during active COVID-19. The sequenced material came from peripheral blood. This sequence joins TRBV6-5 and TRBJ2-7, with 11 bases aligning to TRBD1. The CDR3 DNA reads as TGTGCCAGCAGTTACCATGGACAGGGGGCGCAGTACTTC. Its translation: CASSYHGQGAQYF.